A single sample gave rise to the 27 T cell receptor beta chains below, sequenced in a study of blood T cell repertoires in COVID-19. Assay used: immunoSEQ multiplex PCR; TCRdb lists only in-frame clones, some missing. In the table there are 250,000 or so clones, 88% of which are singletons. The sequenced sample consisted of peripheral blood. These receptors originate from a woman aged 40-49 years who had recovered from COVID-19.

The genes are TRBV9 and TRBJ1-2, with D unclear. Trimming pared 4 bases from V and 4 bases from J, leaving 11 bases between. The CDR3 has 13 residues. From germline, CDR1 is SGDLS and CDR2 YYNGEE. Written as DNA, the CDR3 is TGTGCCAGCAGCCACCCCGCTAGCTATGGCTACACCTTC. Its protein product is CASSHPASYGYTF.

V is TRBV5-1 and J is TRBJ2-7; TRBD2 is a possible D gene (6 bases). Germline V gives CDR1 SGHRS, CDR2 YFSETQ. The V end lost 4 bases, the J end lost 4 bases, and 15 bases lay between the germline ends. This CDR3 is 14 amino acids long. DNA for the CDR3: TGCGCCAGCAGCGCCACTAGTGCGGGGTACGAGCAGTACTTC. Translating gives CASSATSAGYEQYF.

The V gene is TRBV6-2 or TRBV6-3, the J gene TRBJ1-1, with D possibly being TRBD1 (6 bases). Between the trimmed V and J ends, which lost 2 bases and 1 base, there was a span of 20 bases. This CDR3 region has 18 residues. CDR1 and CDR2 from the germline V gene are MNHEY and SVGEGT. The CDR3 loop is CASSYDPLRGGQNTEAFF. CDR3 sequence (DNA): TGTGCCAGCAGTTACGACCCCCTGAGGGGGGGACAGAACACTGAAGCTTTCTTT.

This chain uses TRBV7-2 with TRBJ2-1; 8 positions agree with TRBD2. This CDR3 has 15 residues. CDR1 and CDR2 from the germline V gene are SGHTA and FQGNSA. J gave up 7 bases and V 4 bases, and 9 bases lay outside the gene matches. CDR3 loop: CASSSIAGSYNEQFF. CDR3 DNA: TGTGCCAGCAGCTCTATAGCGGGAAGCTATAATGAGCAGTTCTTC. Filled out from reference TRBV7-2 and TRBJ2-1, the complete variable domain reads GAGVSQSPSNKVTEKGKDVELRCDPISGHTALYWYRQSLGQGLEFLIYFQGNSAPDKSGLPSDRFSAERTGGSVSTLTIQRTQQEDSAVYLCASSSIAGSYNEQFFGPGTRLTVL.

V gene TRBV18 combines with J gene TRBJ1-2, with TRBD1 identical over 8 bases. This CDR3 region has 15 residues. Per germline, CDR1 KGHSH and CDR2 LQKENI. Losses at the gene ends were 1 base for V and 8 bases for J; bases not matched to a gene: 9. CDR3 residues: CASSPQTGAAGGYTF. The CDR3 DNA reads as TGTGCCAGCTCACCACAGACAGGGGCTGCGGGAGGCTACACCTTC.

The chain's CDR3 is CASSPHPGTSGISGELFF. The CDR3 bases are TGCGCCAGCAGCCCCCACCCCGGGACTAGCGGCATCAGCGGGGAGCTGTTTTTT. The chain links TRBV4-1 to TRBJ2-2, with 11 bases identical to TRBD2. The V gene's germline CDR1 is MGHRA and CDR2 YSYEKL. This CDR3 has 18 residues. V trimming: 4 bases; J trimming: 7 bases; junction bases outside the gene matches: 14.

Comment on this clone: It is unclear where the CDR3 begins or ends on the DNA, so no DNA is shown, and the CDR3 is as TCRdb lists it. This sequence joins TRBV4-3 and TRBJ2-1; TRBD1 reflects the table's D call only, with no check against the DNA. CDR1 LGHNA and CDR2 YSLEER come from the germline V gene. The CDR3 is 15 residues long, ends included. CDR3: CASSQDFGPVAEQFF.

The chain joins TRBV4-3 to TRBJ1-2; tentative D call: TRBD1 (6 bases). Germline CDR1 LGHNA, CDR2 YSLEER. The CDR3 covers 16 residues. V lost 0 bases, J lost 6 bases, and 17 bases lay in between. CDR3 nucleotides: TGCGCCAGCAGCCAAGATATGGGGCGGACAGATCATGGCTACACCTTC. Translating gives CASSQDMGRTDHGYTF.

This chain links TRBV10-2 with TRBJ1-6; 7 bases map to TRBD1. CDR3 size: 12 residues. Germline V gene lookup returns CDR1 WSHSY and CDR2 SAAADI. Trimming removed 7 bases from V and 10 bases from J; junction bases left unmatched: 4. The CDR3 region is CASTDRASPLHF. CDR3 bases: TGCGCCAGCACCGACAGGGCCTCACCCCTCCACTTT.

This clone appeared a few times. CDR3 sequence (DNA): TGTGCCAGCAGTTTCAGGTGGGGGGGGACCAGCTCCCAAGGAGCCCAGCATTTT. It translates to CASSFRWGGTSSQGAQHF. The V gene is TRBV27, the J gene TRBJ1-5; maybe TRBD1 (5 bases). Trimming cost V 3 bases and J 11 bases, with 29 bases left between them. Germline V lookup: CDR1 MNHEY, CDR2 SMNVEV (reference sequence). This CDR3 is 18 amino acids long.

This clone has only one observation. The CDR3 region is CAGGVPGQGPLCWQPQHF. CDR3 in DNA: TGCGCCGGAGGAGTACCCGGACAGGGTCCTTTATGTTGGCAGCCCCAGCATTTT. The chain joins TRBV10-1 to TRBJ1-5; 8 bases agree with TRBD1. Per the germline V gene, CDR1 is WNHNN and CDR2 is SYGVQD (reference sequence). The length of the CDR3 is 18 residues. Trimming at V came to 11 bases and at J to 7 bases, leaving 25 bases not matched to a gene.

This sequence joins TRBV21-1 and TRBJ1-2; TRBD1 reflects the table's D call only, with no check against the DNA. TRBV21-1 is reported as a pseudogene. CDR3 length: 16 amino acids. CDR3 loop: CASSKVGGQSLYGYTF. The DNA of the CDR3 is TGTGCCAGCAGCAAAGTGGGGGGACAGAGCCTCTATGGCTACACCTTC.

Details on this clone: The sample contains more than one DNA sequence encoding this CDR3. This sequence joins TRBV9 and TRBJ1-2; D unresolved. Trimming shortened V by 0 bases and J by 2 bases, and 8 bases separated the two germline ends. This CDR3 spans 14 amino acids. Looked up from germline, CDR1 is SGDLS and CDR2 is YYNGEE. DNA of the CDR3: TGTGCCAGCAGCGTAGGAGGCGGGAACTATGGCTACACCTTC. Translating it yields CASSVGGGNYGYTF.

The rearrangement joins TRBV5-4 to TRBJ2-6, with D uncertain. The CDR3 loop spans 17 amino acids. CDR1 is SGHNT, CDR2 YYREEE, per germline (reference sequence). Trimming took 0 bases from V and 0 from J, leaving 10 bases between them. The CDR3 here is CASSLASEPSGANVLTF. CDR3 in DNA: TGTGCCAGCAGCTTGGCCTCGGAGCCCTCTGGGGCCAACGTCCTGACTTTC.

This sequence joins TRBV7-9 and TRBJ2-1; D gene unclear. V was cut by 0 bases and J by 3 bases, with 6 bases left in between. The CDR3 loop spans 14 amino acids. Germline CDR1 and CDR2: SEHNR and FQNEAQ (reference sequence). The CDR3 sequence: CASSLASSYNEQFF. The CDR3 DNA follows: TGTGCCAGCAGCTTAGCGTCCAGCTACAATGAGCAGTTCTTC.

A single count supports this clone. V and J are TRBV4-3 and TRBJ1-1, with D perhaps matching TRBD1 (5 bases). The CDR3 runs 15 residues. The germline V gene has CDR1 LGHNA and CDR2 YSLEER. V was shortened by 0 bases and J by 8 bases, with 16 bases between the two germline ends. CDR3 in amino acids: CASSQDLMAPGEAFF. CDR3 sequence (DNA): TGCGCCAGCAGCCAAGATCTTATGGCCCCAGGGGAAGCTTTCTTT.

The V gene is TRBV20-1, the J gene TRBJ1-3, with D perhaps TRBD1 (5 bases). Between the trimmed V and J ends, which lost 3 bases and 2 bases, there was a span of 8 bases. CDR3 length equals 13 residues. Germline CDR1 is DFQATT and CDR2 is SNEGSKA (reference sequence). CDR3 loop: CSASRRAGNTIYF. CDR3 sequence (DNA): TGCAGTGCTAGTCGCAGGGCTGGAAACACCATATATTTT.

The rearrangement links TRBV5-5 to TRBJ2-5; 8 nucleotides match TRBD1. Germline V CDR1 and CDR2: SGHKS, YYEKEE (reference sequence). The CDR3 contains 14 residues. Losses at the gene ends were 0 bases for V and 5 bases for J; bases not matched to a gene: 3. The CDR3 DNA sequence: TGTGCCAGCAGCTTGGCAGGGGGCAGGGAGACCCAGTACTTC. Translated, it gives CASSLAGGRETQYF.

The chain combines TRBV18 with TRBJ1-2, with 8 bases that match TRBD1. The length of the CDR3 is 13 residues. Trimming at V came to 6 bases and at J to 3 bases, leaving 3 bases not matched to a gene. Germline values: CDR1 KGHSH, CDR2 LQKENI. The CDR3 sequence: CASSPGQDYGYTF. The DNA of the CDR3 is TGTGCCAGCTCGCCGGGACAGGACTATGGCTACACCTTC.

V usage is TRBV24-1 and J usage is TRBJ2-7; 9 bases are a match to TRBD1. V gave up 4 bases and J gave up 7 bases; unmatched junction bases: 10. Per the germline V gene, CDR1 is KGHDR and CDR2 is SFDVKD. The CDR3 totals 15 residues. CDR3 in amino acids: CATSEATGGAGEQYF. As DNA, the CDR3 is TGTGCCACCAGTGAGGCCACAGGGGGCGCGGGGGAGCAGTACTTC.

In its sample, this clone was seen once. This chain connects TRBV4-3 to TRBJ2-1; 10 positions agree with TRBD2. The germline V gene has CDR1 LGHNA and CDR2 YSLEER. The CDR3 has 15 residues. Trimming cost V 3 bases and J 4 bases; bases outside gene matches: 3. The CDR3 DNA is TGCGCCAGCAGCCACACAGCGGGAGGGTACAATGAGCAGTTCTTC. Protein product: CASSHTAGGYNEQFF.

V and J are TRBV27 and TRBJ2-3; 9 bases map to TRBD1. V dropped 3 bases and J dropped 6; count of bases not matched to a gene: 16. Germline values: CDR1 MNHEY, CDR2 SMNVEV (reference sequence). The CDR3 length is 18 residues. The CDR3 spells CASSFYQGQGGPRDTQYF. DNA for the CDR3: TGTGCCAGCAGTTTTTACCAGGGACAGGGTGGCCCTCGGGATACGCAGTATTTT.

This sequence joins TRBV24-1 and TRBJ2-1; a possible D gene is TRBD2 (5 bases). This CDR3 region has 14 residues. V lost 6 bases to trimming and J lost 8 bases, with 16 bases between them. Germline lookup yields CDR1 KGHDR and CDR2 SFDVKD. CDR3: CATSRGSSGDEQFF. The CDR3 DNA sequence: TGTGCCACCAGTCGTGGGAGCTCGGGCGATGAGCAGTTCTTC.

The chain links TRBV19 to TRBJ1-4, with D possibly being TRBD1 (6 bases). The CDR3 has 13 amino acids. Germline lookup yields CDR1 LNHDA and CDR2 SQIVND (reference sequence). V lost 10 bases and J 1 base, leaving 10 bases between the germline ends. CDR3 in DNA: TGTGCCACCAGGGGAAGAACTAATGAAAAACTGTTTTTT. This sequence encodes CATRGRTNEKLFF.

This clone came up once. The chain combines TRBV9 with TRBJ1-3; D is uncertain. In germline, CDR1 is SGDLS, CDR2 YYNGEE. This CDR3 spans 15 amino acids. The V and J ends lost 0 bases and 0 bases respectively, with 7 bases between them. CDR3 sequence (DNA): TGTGCCAGCAGCGTAGGGCCGATCTCTGGAAACACCATATATTTT. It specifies CASSVGPISGNTIYF.

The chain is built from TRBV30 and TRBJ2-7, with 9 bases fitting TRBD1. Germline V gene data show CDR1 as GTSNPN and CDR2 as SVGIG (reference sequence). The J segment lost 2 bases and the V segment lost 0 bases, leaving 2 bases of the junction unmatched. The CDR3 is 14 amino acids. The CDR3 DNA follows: TGTGCCTGGAGTGTCGGGACAGGGCCCTACGAGCAGTACTTC. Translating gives CAWSVGTGPYEQYF.

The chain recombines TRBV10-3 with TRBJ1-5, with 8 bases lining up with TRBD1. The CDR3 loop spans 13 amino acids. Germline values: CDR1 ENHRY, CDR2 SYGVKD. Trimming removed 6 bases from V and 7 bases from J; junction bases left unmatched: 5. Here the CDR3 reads CAIRPDRGQPQHF. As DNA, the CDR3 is TGTGCCATCAGACCCGACAGGGGACAGCCCCAGCATTTT.